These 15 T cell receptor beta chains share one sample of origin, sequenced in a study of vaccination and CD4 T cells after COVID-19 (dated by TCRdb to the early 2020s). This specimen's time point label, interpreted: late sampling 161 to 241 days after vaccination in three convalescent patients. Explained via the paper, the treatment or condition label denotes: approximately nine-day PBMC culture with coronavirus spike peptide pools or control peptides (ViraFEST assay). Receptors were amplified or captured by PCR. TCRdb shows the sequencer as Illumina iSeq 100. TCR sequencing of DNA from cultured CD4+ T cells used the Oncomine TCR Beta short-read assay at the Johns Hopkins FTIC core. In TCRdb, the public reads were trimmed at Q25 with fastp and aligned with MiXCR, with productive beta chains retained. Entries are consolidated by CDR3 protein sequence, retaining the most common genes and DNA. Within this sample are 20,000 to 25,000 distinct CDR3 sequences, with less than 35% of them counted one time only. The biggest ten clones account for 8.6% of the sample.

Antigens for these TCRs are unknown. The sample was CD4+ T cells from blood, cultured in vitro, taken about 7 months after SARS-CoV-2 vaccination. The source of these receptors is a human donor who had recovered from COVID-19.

CDR3 in DNA: TGCAGTGCGGATGAGCTGGGGCGCTCCGGGGAGCTGTTTTTT. Its protein is CSADELGRSGELFF. V and J are TRBV20-1 and TRBJ2-2, with a possible D match to TRBD1 (5 bases). The CDR3 covers 14 residues. V dropped 6 bases and J dropped 6 bases, with 17 bases sitting between them. Germline V gives CDR1 DFQATT, CDR2 SNEGSKA (reference sequence).

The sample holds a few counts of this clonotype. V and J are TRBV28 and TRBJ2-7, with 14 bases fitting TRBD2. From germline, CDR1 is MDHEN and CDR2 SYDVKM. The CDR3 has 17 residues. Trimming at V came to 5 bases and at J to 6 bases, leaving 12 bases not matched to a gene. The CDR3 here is CASSPLGLAGDSVEQYF. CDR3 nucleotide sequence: TGTGCCAGCAGTCCATTGGGACTAGCGGGAGATTCGGTCGAGCAGTACTTC.

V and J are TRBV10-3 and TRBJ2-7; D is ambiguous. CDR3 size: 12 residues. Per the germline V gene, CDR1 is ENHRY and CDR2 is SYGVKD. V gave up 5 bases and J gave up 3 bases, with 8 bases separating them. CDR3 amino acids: CAISQLDYEQYF. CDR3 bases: TGTGCCATCAGTCAGCTAGACTACGAGCAGTACTTC.

CDR3 residues: CASSFPRAGEKGNEQFF. Written as DNA, the CDR3 is TGTGCCAGCAGCTTCCCCCGAGCGGGAGAAAAGGGCAATGAGCAGTTCTTC. The chain uses TRBV7-2 and TRBJ2-1; the match to TRBD2 covers 8 bases. The V and J ends lost 3 bases and 6 bases, in that order; junction bases with no gene match: 13. CDR1 is SGHTA, CDR2 FQGNSA, per germline. This CDR3 is 17 amino acids long.

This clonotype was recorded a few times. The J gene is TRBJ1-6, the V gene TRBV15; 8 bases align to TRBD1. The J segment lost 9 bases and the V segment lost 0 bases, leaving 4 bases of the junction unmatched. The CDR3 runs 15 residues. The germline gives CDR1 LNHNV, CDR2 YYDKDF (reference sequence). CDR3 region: CATSRDRGQGSPLHF. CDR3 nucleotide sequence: TGTGCCACCAGCAGAGATCGTGGACAGGGTTCACCCCTCCACTTT.

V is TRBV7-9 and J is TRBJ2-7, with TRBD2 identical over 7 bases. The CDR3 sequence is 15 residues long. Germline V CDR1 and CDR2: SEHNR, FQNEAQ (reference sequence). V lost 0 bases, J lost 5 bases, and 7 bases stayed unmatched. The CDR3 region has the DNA TGTGCCAGCAGCTTAGCGGGGGGGGTAGGAAACGAGCAGTACTTC. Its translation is CASSLAGGVGNEQYF.

The CDR3 DNA reads TGTGCCATCCAACAGGGGAATCAGGCAGATACGCAGTATTTT. It encodes CAIQQGNQADTQYF. This chain uses TRBV24-1 with TRBJ2-3, with 7 nucleotides matching TRBD1. V dropped 11 bases and J dropped 4; count of bases not matched to a gene: 11. Per the germline V gene, CDR1 is KGHDR and CDR2 is SFDVKD. CDR3 length: 14 residues.

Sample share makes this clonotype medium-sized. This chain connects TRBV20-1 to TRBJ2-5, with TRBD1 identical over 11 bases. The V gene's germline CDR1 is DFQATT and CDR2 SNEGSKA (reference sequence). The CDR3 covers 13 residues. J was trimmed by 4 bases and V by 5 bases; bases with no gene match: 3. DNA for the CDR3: TGCAGTGCTCGGACAGGGGGCCTAGAGACCCAGTACTTC. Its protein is CSARTGGLETQYF.

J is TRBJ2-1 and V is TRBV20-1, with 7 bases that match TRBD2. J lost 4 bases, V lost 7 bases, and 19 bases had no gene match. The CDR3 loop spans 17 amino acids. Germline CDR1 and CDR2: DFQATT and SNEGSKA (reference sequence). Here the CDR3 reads CSVSSPRASGLYNEQFF. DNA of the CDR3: TGCAGTGTCTCGTCCCCGAGGGCTAGCGGACTTTACAATGAGCAGTTCTTC.

The CDR3 here is CASSLQQGEETQYF. The CDR3 coding sequence is TGTGCCAGCAGCCTCCAACAGGGAGAAGAGACCCAGTACTTC. The chain is built from TRBV7-9 and TRBJ2-5; D might be TRBD1 (6 bases). Deletions cut 5 bases from V and 3 bases from J, with 13 bases between. The CDR3 has 14 amino acids. Germline V gene lookup returns CDR1 SEHNR and CDR2 FQNEAQ (reference sequence).

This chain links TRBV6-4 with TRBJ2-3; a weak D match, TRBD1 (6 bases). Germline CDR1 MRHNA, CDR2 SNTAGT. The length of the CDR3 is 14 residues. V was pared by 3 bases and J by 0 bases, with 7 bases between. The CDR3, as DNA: TGTGCCAGCAGTGAGGGGGCTAGCACAGATACGCAGTATTTT. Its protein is CASSEGASTDTQYF.

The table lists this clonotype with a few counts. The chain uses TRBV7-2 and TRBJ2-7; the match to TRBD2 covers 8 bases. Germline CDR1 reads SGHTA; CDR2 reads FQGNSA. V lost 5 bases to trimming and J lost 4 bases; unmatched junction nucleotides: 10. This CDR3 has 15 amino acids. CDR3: CASSRTGTSLYEQYF. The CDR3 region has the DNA TGTGCCAGCAGCCGCACCGGGACTAGTCTATACGAGCAGTACTTC.

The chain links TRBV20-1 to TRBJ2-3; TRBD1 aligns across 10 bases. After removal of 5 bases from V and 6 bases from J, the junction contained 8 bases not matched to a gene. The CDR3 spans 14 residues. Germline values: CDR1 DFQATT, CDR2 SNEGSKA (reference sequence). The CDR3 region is CSAETGGIWDTQYF. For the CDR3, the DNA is TGCAGTGCTGAGACAGGGGGCATATGGGATACGCAGTATTTT.

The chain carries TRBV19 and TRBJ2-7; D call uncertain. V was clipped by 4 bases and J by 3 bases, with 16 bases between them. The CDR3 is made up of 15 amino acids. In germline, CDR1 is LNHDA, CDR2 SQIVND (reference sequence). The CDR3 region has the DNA TGTGCCAGTAGTACAGGACGGCCGCCTAGCTACGAGCAGTACTTC. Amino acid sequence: CASSTGRPPSYEQYF.

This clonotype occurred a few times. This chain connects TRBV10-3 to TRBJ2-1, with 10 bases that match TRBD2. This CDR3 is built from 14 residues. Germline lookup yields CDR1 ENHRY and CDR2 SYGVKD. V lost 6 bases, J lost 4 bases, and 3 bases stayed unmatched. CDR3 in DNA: TGTGCCATCAGGGGGACTAGCGAATACAATGAGCAGTTCTTC. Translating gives CAIRGTSEYNEQFF.